The rows below give T cell receptor beta chains drawn from one sample of a study of preoperative IRX-2 immunotherapy in early breast cancer. Measured with immunoSEQ multiplex PCR; TCRdb has only the in-frame clones, and not every one. The repertoire consists of approximately 26,000 clones, with just under 80% occurring once and the leading ten covering 2% to 2.5%. The sample consisted of lymph node tissue, taken before IRX-2 immunotherapy. The receptors originated from a human donor with breast cancer. Both conserved end residues are part of each CDR3. D genes are given only for firm matches. Only part of the rows carry a size: once, few, many, or a class if the clone is expanded.

cdr3_nt: TGTGCCAGCAGGGGGGTAGCTCGCTACGAGCAGTACTTC
cdr3_aa: CASRGVARYEQYF
j_call: TRBJ2-7
d_call: -
clone_size: -
v_call: TRBV28

cdr3_nt: TGTGCCAGCTCACCCTATGCCGAGGGTATGAACACTGAAGCTTTCTTT
cdr3_aa: CASSPYAEGMNTEAFF
j_call: TRBJ1-1
d_call: -
clone_size: -
v_call: TRBV18

cdr3_nt: TGCGCCAGCAGCGTGGGACACCCGGTCACTGAAGCTTTCTTT
cdr3_aa: CASSVGHPVTEAFF
j_call: TRBJ1-1
d_call: -
clone_size: -
v_call: TRBV5-1

cdr3_nt: TGTGCCAGTAGTCCGCGGCCAGGGTTCTACGAGCAGTACTTC
cdr3_aa: CASSPRPGFYEQYF
j_call: TRBJ2-7
d_call: -
clone_size: -
v_call: TRBV19

cdr3_nt: TGCAGCGCTAAGGACAGCGCTGGAAACACCATATATTTT
cdr3_aa: CSAKDSAGNTIYF
j_call: TRBJ1-3
d_call: -
clone_size: -
v_call: TRBV29-1

cdr3_nt: TGTGCCAGCAGTTCTTTTAGCGAGCCCCAGCATTTT
cdr3_aa: CASSSFSEPQHF
j_call: TRBJ1-5
d_call: -
clone_size: -
v_call: TRBV6-8

cdr3_nt: TGTGCCAGTAGTATAGGGACAGATACGCAGTATTTT
cdr3_aa: CASSIGTDTQYF
j_call: TRBJ2-3
d_call: -
clone_size: few
v_call: TRBV19

cdr3_nt: TGTGCCAGCAGCTTGACCGGCGCGCGAGAGCCCCAGCATTTT
cdr3_aa: CASSLTGAREPQHF
j_call: TRBJ1-5
d_call: -
clone_size: -
v_call: TRBV11-3

cdr3_nt: TGTGCCAGCAGTTACTCGATGTGGACGCAGGGGGGGGACTATGGCTACACCTTC
cdr3_aa: CASSYSMWTQGGDYGYTF
j_call: TRBJ1-2
d_call: TRBD1
clone_size: -
v_call: TRBV6-8

cdr3_nt: TGTGCCAGCAGTTACTCGGAGCAGGGGAGGACCGGGGAGCTGTTTTTT
cdr3_aa: CASSYSEQGRTGELFF
j_call: TRBJ2-2
d_call: -
clone_size: -
v_call: TRBV6-8

cdr3_nt: TGTGCCAGCAGTTACTCGCAGGAGGAGCAGTACTTC
cdr3_aa: CASSYSQEEQYF
j_call: TRBJ2-7
d_call: -
clone_size: -
v_call: TRBV6-8

cdr3_nt: TGTGCCAGCCAAACACCCGGGCCGCTCGGAGAGCAGTACTTC
cdr3_aa: CASQTPGPLGEQYF
j_call: TRBJ2-7
d_call: -
clone_size: -
v_call: TRBV19

cdr3_nt: TGTGCCAGCAGCATGAAGCGGGGGGTCTACAATGAGCAGTTCTTC
cdr3_aa: CASSMKRGVYNEQFF
j_call: TRBJ2-1
d_call: TRBD2
clone_size: -
v_call: TRBV11-3

cdr3_nt: TGTGCCTGGGGGGGCCCGCAGGGGGCACATGGCTACACCTTC
cdr3_aa: CAWGGPQGAHGYTF
j_call: TRBJ1-2
d_call: TRBD1
clone_size: -
v_call: TRBV30

cdr3_nt: TGTGCCAGCACCTCGGGGCGGTACTATGGCTACACCTTC
cdr3_aa: CASTSGRYYGYTF
j_call: TRBJ1-2
d_call: -
clone_size: -
v_call: TRBV6-8

cdr3_nt: TGTGCCGCCCGGGACAGTAATTCACCCCTCCACTTT
cdr3_aa: CAARDSNSPLHF
j_call: TRBJ1-6
d_call: TRBD1
clone_size: -
v_call: TRBV6-8

cdr3_nt: TGTGCCACCAGCAGAGATAGTTCAGTGACCTACGAGCAGTACTTC
cdr3_aa: CATSRDSSVTYEQYF
j_call: TRBJ2-7
d_call: -
clone_size: few
v_call: TRBV15

cdr3_nt: TGTGCCAGTAGTATAGTCGGGGCTAATCAGCCCCAGCATTTT
cdr3_aa: CASSIVGANQPQHF
j_call: TRBJ1-5
d_call: -
clone_size: -
v_call: TRBV19

cdr3_nt: TGTGCCAGCAGCTCCCGGACAGGGGGGGAGACCCAGTACTTC
cdr3_aa: CASSSRTGGETQYF
j_call: TRBJ2-5
d_call: TRBD1
clone_size: -
v_call: TRBV7-6